The 32 T cell receptor beta chains below come from one sample, sequenced in a study of blood T cell repertoires in COVID-19. Some clones are missing from TCRdb's copy, which holds only in-frame ones; the method was immunoSEQ multiplex PCR. The sample lists 210,000 or so clones; 70% to 90% were seen once. The material sequenced was peripheral blood. These receptors were obtained from a woman aged 65 to 85 with active or convalescent COVID-19.

This chain links TRBV13 with TRBJ2-7, with D perhaps TRBD2 (6 bases). The CDR3 has 14 residues. Trimming took off 5 bases at V and 6 bases at J, with 17 bases between the two ends. From germline, CDR1 is PRHDT and CDR2 FYEKMQ (reference sequence). The CDR3: CASSAGGTHGEQYF. The CDR3 DNA sequence: TGTGCCAGCAGCGCCGGAGGGACCCACGGCGAGCAGTACTTC.

The rearrangement uses TRBV7-2 and TRBJ2-1; TRBD2 agrees at 8 bases. Germline CDR1 SGHTA, CDR2 FQGNSA. The junction had 11 bases not matched to a gene; V was cut back by 6 bases and J by 7 bases. The length of the CDR3 is 15 residues. In DNA, the CDR3 is TGTGCCAGCAGTCCTGGGACTAGACCGTTAAATGAGCAGTTCTTC. This translates into CASSPGTRPLNEQFF.

This chain connects TRBV10-1 to TRBJ2-7; 9 positions match TRBD2. The CDR3 is made up of 17 amino acids. Germline values: CDR1 WNHNN, CDR2 SYGVQD (reference sequence). Trimming removed 4 bases from V and 1 base from J; junction bases left unmatched: 11. The CDR3 reads CASSGSFTSGRSYEQYF. Written as DNA, the CDR3 is TGCGCCAGCAGTGGGAGTTTTACTAGCGGGCGATCCTACGAGCAGTACTTC.

The rearrangement uses TRBV18 and TRBJ1-3; unclear D gene. CDR3 length: 16 amino acids. V lost 3 bases and J 0 bases, leaving 12 bases between the germline ends. Germline lookup yields CDR1 KGHSH and CDR2 LQKENI. The CDR3 is CASSPTRHDSGNTIYF. CDR3 in DNA: TGTGCCAGCTCACCTACTCGACATGACTCTGGAAACACCATATATTTT.

This chain links TRBV15 with TRBJ2-5, with D possibly matching TRBD1 (6 bases). This CDR3 has 16 amino acids. V was clipped by 0 bases and J by 5 bases, with 16 bases between them. Germline CDR1 and CDR2: LNHNV and YYDKDF (reference sequence). Here the CDR3 DNA reads TGTGCCACCAGCAGAGATCTAGAACAGGGCGCGGAGACCCAGTACTTC. As protein: CATSRDLEQGAETQYF.

V gene TRBV28 combines with J gene TRBJ2-1; TRBD2 agrees at 8 bases. This CDR3 region has 16 residues. V lost 2 bases and J lost 6; bases outside the gene matches: 9. CDR1 MDHEN and CDR2 SYDVKM come from the germline V gene. The CDR3 region has the DNA TGTGCCAGCAGTTTAGGCGCGGGAGGCTACCCCAATGAGCAGTTCTTC. Its translation: CASSLGAGGYPNEQFF.

Only a few counts were recorded for this clone. This chain joins TRBV19 and TRBJ1-1; D is undetermined. Germline lookup yields CDR1 LNHDA and CDR2 SQIVND (reference sequence). The CDR3 loop spans 15 amino acids. Trimming removed 6 bases from V and 2 bases from J, with 16 bases in between. The CDR3 loop is CASSSGRIGNTEAFF. CDR3 sequence (DNA): TGTGCCAGTAGCAGTGGGAGGATAGGAAACACTGAAGCTTTCTTT.

V usage is TRBV6-5 and J usage is TRBJ1-2, with 9 bases matching TRBD1. Germline V gives CDR1 MNHEY, CDR2 SVGAGI. This CDR3 region has 14 residues. J lost 0 bases, V lost 6 bases, and 2 bases had no gene match. The CDR3 spells CASSGTGTNYGYTF. The CDR3 DNA sequence: TGTGCCAGCAGCGGGACAGGGACTAACTATGGCTACACCTTC.

This chain uses TRBV7-7 with TRBJ2-2; possible D gene TRBD1, 6 bases. Germline V gene data show CDR1 as SSHAT and CDR2 as FNYEAQ (reference sequence). V was pared by 5 bases and J by 3 bases, with 13 bases between. The CDR3 length is 15 residues. The CDR3 spells CASSPGVGDTGELFF. CDR3 in DNA: TGTGCCAGCAGCCCAGGGGTCGGGGACACCGGGGAGCTGTTTTTT. The full variable domain, with the rest looked up from reference TRBV7-7 and TRBJ2-2, is GAGVSQSPRYKVTKRGQDVTLRCDPISSHATLYWYQQALGQGPEFLTYFNYEAQPDKSGLPSDRFSAERPEGSISTLTIQRTEQRDSAMYRCASSPGVGDTGELFFGEGSRLTVL.

This clone was found once. The chain couples TRBV12-3 or TRBV12-4 to TRBJ1-1, with TRBD1 matching over 9 bases. The ends lost 7 bases at V and 7 bases at J; junction bases unmatched: 7. CDR3 length: 13 residues. DNA for the CDR3: TGTGCCAGCACCCGGGACAGGGCCTTTGAAGCTTTCTTT. Its translation: CASTRDRAFEAFF.

V and J are TRBV19 and TRBJ1-2; D possibly corresponds to TRBD1 (5 bases). Germline V gene sequence: CDR1 LNHDA, CDR2 SQIVND (reference sequence). V was trimmed by 6 bases and J by 2 bases, leaving 19 bases between them. CDR3 size: 16 residues. The CDR3 here is CASSPSLGAGNYGYTF. The DNA of the CDR3 is TGTGCCAGTAGCCCCTCCCTCGGTGCAGGGAACTATGGCTACACCTTC.

The chain employs TRBV7-2 and TRBJ2-7, with 14 nucleotides matching TRBD2. V shed 1 base and J 6 bases; nucleotides not matched to a gene: 5. There are 16 residues in the CDR3. Germline values: CDR1 SGHTA, CDR2 FQGNSA. The CDR3 loop is CASSLETSGRVREQYF. The CDR3 region has the DNA TGTGCCAGCAGCTTAGAGACTAGCGGGAGGGTACGCGAGCAGTACTTC.

This chain connects TRBV5-4 to TRBJ2-7; D possibly corresponds to TRBD1 (5 bases). Germline-derived CDR1 and CDR2 are SGHNT and YYREEE (reference sequence). V was trimmed by 0 bases and J by 6 bases, leaving 16 bases between them. The CDR3 is made up of 15 amino acids. CDR3: CASSLGEKGRGEQYF. The CDR3 DNA reads TGTGCCAGCAGCTTGGGGGAAAAGGGTAGGGGCGAGCAGTACTTC.

The chain carries TRBV11-2 and TRBJ2-2; 8 bases map to TRBD2. The CDR3 runs to 16 residues. CDR1 and CDR2 from the germline V gene are SGHAT and FQNNGV. After removal of 5 bases from V and 2 bases from J, the junction contained 7 bases not matched to a gene. This CDR3 reads CASSRTSGRNTGELFF. The CDR3 nucleotides are TGTGCCAGCAGCCGCACTAGCGGACGTAACACCGGGGAGCTGTTTTTT.

This clone showed up just once. V is TRBV5-1 and J is TRBJ1-2, with a weak D call TRBD1 (5 bases). Germline V gene data show CDR1 as SGHRS and CDR2 as YFSETQ. This CDR3 is built from 14 residues. The ends were cut back, 0 bases at V and 0 bases at J, with 6 bases in the middle. The CDR3 DNA sequence: TGCGCCAGCAGCTTGGTGACAGCTAACTATGGCTACACCTTC. The encoded protein is CASSLVTANYGYTF.

In DNA form, the CDR3 reads TGTGCCTGGACAAGGGACAGGGGAAATTCACCCCTCCACTTT. Its translation is CAWTRDRGNSPLHF. This rearrangement joins TRBV30 to TRBJ1-6, with 10 bases identical to TRBD1. There are 14 residues in the CDR3. The germline V gene has CDR1 GTSNPN and CDR2 SVGIG (reference sequence). V was clipped by 4 bases and J by 7 bases; unmatched bases: 4.

The rearrangement links TRBV19 to TRBJ1-1, with TRBD1 matching 8 bases. V lost 10 bases to trimming and J lost 0 bases; unmatched junction nucleotides: 10. The CDR3 consists of 15 residues. Per the germline V gene, CDR1 is LNHDA and CDR2 is SQIVND (reference sequence). CDR3 amino acids: CATRDRGALNTEAFF. The CDR3 DNA is TGTGCCACTAGAGACAGGGGAGCCTTGAACACTGAAGCTTTCTTT.

V is TRBV28 and J is TRBJ2-7; D is unresolved. V was shortened by 2 bases and J by 6 bases, with 8 bases between the two germline ends. The V gene's germline CDR1 is MDHEN and CDR2 SYDVKM. This CDR3 spans 12 amino acids. CDR3 in amino acids: CASSLSYGEQYF. The CDR3 nucleotides are TGTGCCAGCAGTTTAAGTTACGGCGAGCAGTACTTC.

The rearrangement uses TRBV7-3 and TRBJ2-2; TRBD2 agrees at 14 bases. V dropped 5 bases and J dropped 9; count of bases not matched to a gene: 8. This CDR3 spans 16 amino acids. Germline loops: CDR1 SGHTA, CDR2 FQGTGA. The CDR3 DNA reads as TGTGCCAGCAGCCGACTAGCGGGAGGGCCAAGCCGGGAGCTGTTTTTT. This sequence encodes CASSRLAGGPSRELFF. Together with reference TRBV7-3 and TRBJ2-2, the CDR3 gives the full variable domain: GAGVSQTPSNKVTEKGKYVELRCDPISGHTALYWYRQSLGQGPEFLIYFQGTGAADDSGLPNDRFFAVRPEGSVSTLKIQRTERGDSAVYLCASSRLAGGPSRELFFGEGSRLTVL.

CDR3 DNA: TGTGCCACCCGACAGGGGGCTGGGGAAGAGACCCAGTACTTC. Translated, it gives CATRQGAGEETQYF. This chain uses TRBV10-3 with TRBJ2-5, with 10 bases aligning to TRBD1. The germline V gene encodes CDR1 ENHRY and CDR2 SYGVKD. Germline trimming cut 10 bases from V and 3 bases from J; bases unmatched to any gene: 8. CDR3 size: 14 residues.

The chain joins TRBV2 to TRBJ1-2; 7 bases match TRBD1. Germline CDR1 reads SNHLY; CDR2 reads FYNNEI. CDR3 length equals 14 residues. With V trimmed by 6 bases and J by 0 bases, 4 bases remained unmatched. The CDR3 DNA sequence: TGTGCCAGCAGCCGACAGGGACCTAACTATGGCTACACCTTC. Its protein is CASSRQGPNYGYTF.

The chain is built from TRBV2 and TRBJ1-1; D may be TRBD1 (6 bases). The CDR3 covers 14 residues. V lost 7 bases and J 0 bases, leaving 12 bases between the germline ends. Germline V gene data show CDR1 as SNHLY and CDR2 as FYNNEI. The CDR3 region is CASTRQAMNTEAFF. CDR3 DNA sequence: TGTGCCAGCACCCGACAGGCAATGAACACTGAAGCTTTCTTT.

V gene TRBV27 combines with J gene TRBJ1-1, with D unclear. The V gene lost 4 bases and the J gene lost 5 bases, with 11 bases spanning the gap. This CDR3 comprises 13 residues. In germline, CDR1 is MNHEY, CDR2 SMNVEV (reference sequence). CDR3 nucleotides: TGTGCCAGCAGTTGGGCAGAGGGAACTGAAGCTTTCTTT. This translates into CASSWAEGTEAFF.

Worth noting for this clone: Other DNA sequences of this sample code for an identical CDR3. The chain links TRBV28 to TRBJ2-7; D is uncertain. Trimming took 4 bases from V and 4 from J, leaving 5 bases between them. Germline assignment: CDR1 MDHEN and CDR2 SYDVKM. There are 11 residues in the CDR3. The CDR3: CASSSLYEQYF. The DNA for the CDR3 is TGTGCCAGCAGTTCTTTGTACGAGCAGTACTTC. The entire variable domain, with the rest obtained from reference TRBV28 and TRBJ2-7, is as follows: DVKVTQSSRYLVKRTGEKVFLECVQDMDHENMFWYRQDPGLGLRLIYFSYDVKMKEKGDIPEGYSVSREKKERFSLILESASTNQTSMYLCASSSLYEQYFGPGTRLTVT.

This chain uses TRBV7-2 with TRBJ2-3; 11 bases match TRBD2. This CDR3 contains 16 residues. Trimming cost V 4 bases and J 5 bases; bases outside gene matches: 8. Germline V gene lookup returns CDR1 SGHTA and CDR2 FQGNSA. CDR3 region: CASSYRTGTSGDTQYF. CDR3 bases: TGTGCCAGCAGCTACAGAACCGGGACTAGCGGAGATACGCAGTATTTT.

The J gene is TRBJ2-5, the V gene TRBV5-4, with 7 bases that match TRBD1. The CDR3 consists of 14 residues. Germline V CDR1 and CDR2: SGHNT, YYREEE (reference sequence). Trimming removed 3 bases from V and 5 bases from J; junction bases left unmatched: 7. The CDR3, as DNA: TGTGCCAGCAGCTCTACAGGGGTGGGGGAGACCCAGTACTTC. As protein: CASSSTGVGETQYF.

V gene TRBV9 combines with J gene TRBJ1-1, with D perhaps TRBD1 (6 bases). The V gene's germline CDR1 is SGDLS and CDR2 YYNGEE. Trimming removed 0 bases at V and 7 bases at J, with 10 bases between. The CDR3 consists of 13 residues. The CDR3 region has the DNA TGTGCCAGCAGCGTAGGGGGGGGCCTTGAAGCTTTCTTT. Its translation: CASSVGGGLEAFF.

J is TRBJ1-5 and V is TRBV6-2 or TRBV6-3; D remains unclear. V lost 2 bases and J lost 9, with 17 bases in between. CDR3 length: 15 residues. The germline gives CDR1 MNHEY, CDR2 SVGEGT. The CDR3 nucleotides read TGTGCCAGCAGTTACGAAGGAGGGAAACGGGCGCCCCAGCATTTT. The encoded protein is CASSYEGGKRAPQHF.

The chain couples TRBV29-1 to TRBJ2-3; TRBD2 matches 8 bases. With 7 bases clipped from V and 8 bases from J, the junction kept 11 bases outside the gene matches. CDR1 and CDR2 from the germline V gene are SQVTM and ANQGSEA. This CDR3 spans 13 amino acids. The CDR3 is CSALSGIRGTQYF. The DNA of the CDR3 is TGCAGCGCCCTTAGCGGGATTAGGGGTACGCAGTATTTT.

The chain uses TRBV18 and TRBJ2-7; a possible D gene is TRBD1 (5 bases). V lost 1 base to trimming and J lost 1 base, with 14 bases between them. The germline CDR1 and CDR2 sequences are KGHSH and LQKENI. The CDR3 has 16 residues. CDR3 in DNA: TGTGCCAGCTCACCACGCATAGGGGAAGGGTCCTACGAGCAGTACTTC. Translation: CASSPRIGEGSYEQYF.

This clone appeared a single time. This chain links TRBV28 with TRBJ2-2, with D maybe TRBD1 (5 bases). The ends were cut back, 7 bases at V and 6 bases at J, with 9 bases in the middle. CDR3 length: 12 residues. The germline V gene has CDR1 MDHEN and CDR2 SYDVKM. The CDR3 sequence: CASNRGSGELFF. The CDR3 bases are TGTGCCAGCAATAGGGGCTCCGGGGAGCTGTTTTTT.

The rearrangement uses TRBV27 and TRBJ1-1, with TRBD1 as a possible D gene (6 bases). Per germline, CDR1 MNHEY and CDR2 SMNVEV (reference sequence). V gave up 6 bases and J gave up 5 bases, with 10 bases separating them. The CDR3 is made up of 12 amino acids. The CDR3 loop is CASSGGQTEAFF. The CDR3 DNA reads as TGTGCCAGCAGCGGGGGGCAAACTGAAGCTTTCTTT.